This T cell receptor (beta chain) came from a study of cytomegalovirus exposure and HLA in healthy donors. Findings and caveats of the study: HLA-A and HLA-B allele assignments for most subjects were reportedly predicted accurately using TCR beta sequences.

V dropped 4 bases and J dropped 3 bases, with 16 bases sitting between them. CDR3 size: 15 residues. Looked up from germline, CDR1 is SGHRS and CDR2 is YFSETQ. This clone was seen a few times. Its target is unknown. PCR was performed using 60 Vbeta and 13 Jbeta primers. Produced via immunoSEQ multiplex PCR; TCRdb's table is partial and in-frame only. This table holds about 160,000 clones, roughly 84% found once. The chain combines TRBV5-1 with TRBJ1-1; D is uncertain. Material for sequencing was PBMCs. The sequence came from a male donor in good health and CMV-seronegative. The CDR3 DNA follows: TGCGCCAGCAGCCCGGACCGGGGAGTCTACACTGAAGCTTTCTTT. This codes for CASSPDRGVYTEAFF.